The clone carrying this T cell receptor beta chain was detected ten times or more. This record belongs to a study of patients and donors after allogeneic stem cell transplantation. TCRdb fed the RT-PCR reads into MiXCR, producing one record per CDR3 protein. The sample shows roughly 230,000 distinct CDR3 sequences, 13% to 15% of them seen only once. Trimming cost V 2 bases and J 14 bases, with 22 bases left between them. This CDR3 contains 14 residues. Germline-derived CDR1 and CDR2 are SGDLS and YYNGEE. This clonotype originated in a human donor who was either an allogeneic HSCT recipient or a stem cell or donor lymphocyte infusion donor (not recorded which). It is not recorded whose cells these are; they may come from a transplant donor. The V and J genes are TRBV9 and TRBJ1-2; D is uncertain. The sequencing sample was made of blood, either unsorted or a sorted T cell fraction (not recorded which). CDR3 sequence reads: CASSVNWTLYARTF. CDR3 coding DNA: TGTGCCAGCAGCGTTAATTGGACTCTCTATGCGCGTACCTTC.